This TCR beta chain was sequenced during a study of OX40 agonist ivuxolimab in advanced cancers. Overall study context: Hepatocellular carcinoma, melanoma, renal cell or head and neck cancer was diagnosed in the dose-escalation patients. Under the entry rules, prior anti-PD-1, anti-PD-L1 or anti-CTLA-4 therapy was allowed, and roughly 39% had some.

This clone was seen only a few times. The antigen is unknown. Libraries were prepared by immunoSEQ multiplex PCR; TCRdb keeps only in-frame clonotypes and omits some of them. The top ten clones hold roughly three fifths of a sample with some 50,000 clones, about 90% of them seen once. General study points: Among the lowest peripheral clonal expansion occurred in 0.1-3.0 mg/kg partial responders. Clonal expansion by week 6 occurred in CD4+ and CD8+ blood T cells (at 0.1 to 3.0 mg/kg).

Unmatched junction bases numbered 6, after V lost 6 bases and J lost 4 bases. The germline V gene encodes CDR1 SNHLY and CDR2 FYNNEI. There are 14 residues in the CDR3. The clonotype comes from an adult with an advanced solid tumor such as melanoma, head and neck, liver or kidney cancer. V is TRBV2 and J is TRBJ2-3, with 8 bases aligning to TRBD2. The specimen was CD4+ or CD8+ T cells sorted from blood, collected in a trial of the OX40 agonist ivuxolimab. The CDR3 reads CASRVSGGSDTQYF. DNA for the CDR3: TGTGCCAGCAGGGTGAGCGGGGGTTCAGATACGCAGTATTTT. The full variable domain, in which reference TRBV2 and TRBJ2-3 provide the parts outside the CDR3, is EPEVTQTPSHQVTQMGQEVILRCVPISNHLYFYWYRQILGQKVEFLVSFYNNEISEKSEIFDDQFSVERPDGSNFTLKIRSTKLEDSAMYFCASRVSGGSDTQYFGPGTRLTVL.